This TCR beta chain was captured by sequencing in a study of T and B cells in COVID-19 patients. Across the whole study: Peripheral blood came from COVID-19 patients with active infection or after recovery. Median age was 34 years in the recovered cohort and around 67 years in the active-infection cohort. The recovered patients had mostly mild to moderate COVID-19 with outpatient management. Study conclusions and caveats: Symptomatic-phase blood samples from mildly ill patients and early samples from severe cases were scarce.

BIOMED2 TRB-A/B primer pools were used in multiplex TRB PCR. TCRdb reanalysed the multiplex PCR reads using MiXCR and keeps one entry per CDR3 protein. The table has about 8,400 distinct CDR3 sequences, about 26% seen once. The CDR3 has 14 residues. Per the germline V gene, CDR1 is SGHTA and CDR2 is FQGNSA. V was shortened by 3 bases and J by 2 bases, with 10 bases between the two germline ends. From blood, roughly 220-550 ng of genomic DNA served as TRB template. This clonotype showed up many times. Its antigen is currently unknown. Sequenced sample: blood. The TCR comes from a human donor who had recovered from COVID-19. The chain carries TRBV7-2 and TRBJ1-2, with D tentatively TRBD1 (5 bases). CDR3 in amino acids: CASSLGTGNYGYTF. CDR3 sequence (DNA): TGTGCCAGCAGCTTGGGGACCGGGAACTATGGCTACACCTTC. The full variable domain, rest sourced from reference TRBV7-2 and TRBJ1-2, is GAGVSQSPSNKVTEKGKDVELRCDPISGHTALYWYRQSLGQGLEFLIYFQGNSAPDKSGLPSDRFSAERTGGSVSTLTIQRTQQEDSAVYLCASSLGTGNYGYTFGSGTRLTVV.